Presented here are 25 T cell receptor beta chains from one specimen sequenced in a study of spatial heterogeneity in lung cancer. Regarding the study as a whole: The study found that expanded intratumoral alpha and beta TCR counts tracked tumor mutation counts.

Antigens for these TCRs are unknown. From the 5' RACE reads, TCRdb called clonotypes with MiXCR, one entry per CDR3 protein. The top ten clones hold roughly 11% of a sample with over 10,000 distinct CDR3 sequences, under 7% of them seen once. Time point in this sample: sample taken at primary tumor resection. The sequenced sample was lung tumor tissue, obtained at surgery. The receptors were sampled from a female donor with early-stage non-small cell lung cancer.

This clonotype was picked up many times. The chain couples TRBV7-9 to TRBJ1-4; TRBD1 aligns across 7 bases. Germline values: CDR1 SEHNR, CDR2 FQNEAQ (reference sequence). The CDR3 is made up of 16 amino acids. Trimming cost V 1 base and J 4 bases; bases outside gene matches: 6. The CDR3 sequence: CASSLGLGTVNEKLFF. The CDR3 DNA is TGTGCCAGCAGCTTAGGTCTTGGGACAGTTAATGAAAAACTGTTTTTT. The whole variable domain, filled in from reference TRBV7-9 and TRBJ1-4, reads DTGVSQNPRHKITKRGQNVTFRCDPISEHNRLYWYRQTLGQGPEFLTYFQNEAQLEKSRLLSDRFSAERPKGSFSTLEIQRTEQGDSAMYLCASSLGLGTVNEKLFFGSGTQLSVL.

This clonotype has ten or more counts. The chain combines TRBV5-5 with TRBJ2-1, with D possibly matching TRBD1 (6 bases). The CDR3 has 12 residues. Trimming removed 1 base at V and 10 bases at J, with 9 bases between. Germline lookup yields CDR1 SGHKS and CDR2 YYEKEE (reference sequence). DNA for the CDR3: TGTGCCAGCAGCTTGAACAGGGTCGAGCAGTTCTTC. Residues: CASSLNRVEQFF.

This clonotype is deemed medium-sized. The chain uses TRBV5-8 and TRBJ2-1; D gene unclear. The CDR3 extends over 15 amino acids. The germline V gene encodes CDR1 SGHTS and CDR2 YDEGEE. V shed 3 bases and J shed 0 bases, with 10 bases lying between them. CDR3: CASSSGPSSYNEQFF. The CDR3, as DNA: TGTGCCAGCAGCTCCGGACCTAGCTCCTACAATGAGCAGTTCTTC. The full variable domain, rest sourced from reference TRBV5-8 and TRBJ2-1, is EAGVTQSPTHLIKTRGQQATLRCSPISGHTSVYWYQQALGLGLQFLLWYDEGEERNRGNFPPRFSGRQFPNYSSELNVNALELEDSALYLCASSSGPSSYNEQFFGPGTRLTVL.

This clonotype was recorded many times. The DNA of the CDR3 is TGTGCCACCAGCAGATGGAAGGTATCACCCCTCCACTTT. Translated, it gives CATSRWKVSPLHF. The chain links TRBV15 to TRBJ1-6; D is undetermined. The CDR3 totals 13 residues. Germline V lookup: CDR1 LNHNV, CDR2 YYDKDF (reference sequence). The V end lost 2 bases, the J end lost 10 bases, and 9 bases lay between the germline ends.

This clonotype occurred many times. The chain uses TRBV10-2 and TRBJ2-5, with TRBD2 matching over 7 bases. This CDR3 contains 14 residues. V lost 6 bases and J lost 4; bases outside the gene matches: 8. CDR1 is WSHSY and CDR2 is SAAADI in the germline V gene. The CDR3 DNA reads TGCGCCAGCAGGCGGGACTATCCAGCAGAGACCCAGTACTTC. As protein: CASRRDYPAETQYF.

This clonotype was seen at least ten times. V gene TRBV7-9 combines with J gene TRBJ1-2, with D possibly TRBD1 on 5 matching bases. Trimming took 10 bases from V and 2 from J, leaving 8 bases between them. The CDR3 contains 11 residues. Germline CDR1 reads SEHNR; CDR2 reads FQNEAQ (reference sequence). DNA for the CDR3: TGTGCCATCAGGGTGAACTATGGCTACACCTTC. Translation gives CAIRVNYGYTF.

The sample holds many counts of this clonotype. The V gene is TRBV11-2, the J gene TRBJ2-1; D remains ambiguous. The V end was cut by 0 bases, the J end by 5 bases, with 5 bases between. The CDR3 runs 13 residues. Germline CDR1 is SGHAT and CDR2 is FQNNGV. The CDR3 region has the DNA TGTGCCAGCAGCTTAGAGCGGAACAATGAGCAGTTCTTC. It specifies CASSLERNNEQFF.

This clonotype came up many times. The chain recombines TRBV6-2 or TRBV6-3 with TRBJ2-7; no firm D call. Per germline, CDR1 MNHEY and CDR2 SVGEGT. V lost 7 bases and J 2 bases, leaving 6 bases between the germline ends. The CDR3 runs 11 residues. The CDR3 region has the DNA TGTGCCAGCAAAACAGCCTACGAGCAGTACTTC. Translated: CASKTAYEQYF.

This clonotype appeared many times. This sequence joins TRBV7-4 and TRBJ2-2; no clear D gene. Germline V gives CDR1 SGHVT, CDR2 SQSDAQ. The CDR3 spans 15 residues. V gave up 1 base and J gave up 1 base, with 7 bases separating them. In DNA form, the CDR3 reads TGTGCCAGCAGCTTAGGCGTTTTGAACACCGGGGAGCTGTTTTTT. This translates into CASSLGVLNTGELFF.

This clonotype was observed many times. The CDR3 sequence is CSARDRDRDGYTF. CDR3 in DNA: TGCAGTGCTAGAGATCGGGACAGGGACGGCTACACCTTC. V gene TRBV20-1 combines with J gene TRBJ1-2; 9 positions agree with TRBD1. This CDR3 contains 13 residues. Unmatched junction bases numbered 4, after V lost 0 bases and J lost 8 bases. Per the germline V gene, CDR1 is DFQATT and CDR2 is SNEGSKA (reference sequence).

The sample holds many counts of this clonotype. The CDR3 bases are TGTGCCAGCAGCGTAGAAGGGAAGCCCCCCTACGAGCAGTACTTC. Translation: CASSVEGKPPYEQYF. The V and J genes are TRBV9 and TRBJ2-7, with D unresolved. The V end lost 0 bases, the J end lost 2 bases, and 12 bases lay between the germline ends. This CDR3 region has 15 residues. Germline values: CDR1 SGDLS, CDR2 YYNGEE.

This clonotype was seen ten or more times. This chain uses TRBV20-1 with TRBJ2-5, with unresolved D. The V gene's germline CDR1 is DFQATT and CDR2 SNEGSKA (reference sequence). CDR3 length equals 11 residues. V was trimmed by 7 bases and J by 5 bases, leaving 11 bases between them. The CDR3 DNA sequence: TGCAGTGTATTAGCCAGGGAGACCCAGTACTTC. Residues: CSVLARETQYF.

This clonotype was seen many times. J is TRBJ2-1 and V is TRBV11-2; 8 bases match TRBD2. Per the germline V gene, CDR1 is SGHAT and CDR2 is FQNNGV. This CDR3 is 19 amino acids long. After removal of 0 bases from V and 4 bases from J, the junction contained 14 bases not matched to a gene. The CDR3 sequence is CASSLDILRLASGYNEQFF. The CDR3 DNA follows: TGTGCCAGCAGCTTAGACATCCTCCGACTAGCGTCGGGGTACAATGAGCAGTTCTTC.

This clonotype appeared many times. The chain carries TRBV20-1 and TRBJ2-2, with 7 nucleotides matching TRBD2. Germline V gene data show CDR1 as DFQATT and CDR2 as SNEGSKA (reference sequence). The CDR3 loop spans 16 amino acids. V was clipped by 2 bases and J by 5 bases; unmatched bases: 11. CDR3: CSARNVGQGGTGELFF. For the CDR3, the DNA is TGCAGTGCTAGAAATGTGGGCCAGGGAGGGACCGGGGAGCTGTTTTTT.

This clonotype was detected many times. CDR3 region: CASSPLAREVEAFF. DNA of the CDR3: TGTGCCAGCAGCCCCCTCGCCAGGGAGGTTGAAGCTTTCTTT. The rearrangement joins TRBV7-9 to TRBJ1-1; weak D call: TRBD1 (5 bases). The CDR3 is made up of 14 amino acids. Trimming stripped 5 bases from V and 7 bases from J, with 17 bases between. Germline V gene sequence: CDR1 SEHNR, CDR2 FQNEAQ (reference sequence).

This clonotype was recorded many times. The CDR3 loop is CASSSGQGRSPLHF. CDR3 coding DNA: TGTGCCAGCAGCTCGGGACAGGGAAGGTCACCCCTCCACTTT. The chain links TRBV5-6 to TRBJ1-6; 9 nucleotides match TRBD1. Germline V gene sequence: CDR1 SGHDT, CDR2 YYEEEE. The CDR3 has 14 residues. Trimming removed 3 bases from V and 10 bases from J; junction bases left unmatched: 5.

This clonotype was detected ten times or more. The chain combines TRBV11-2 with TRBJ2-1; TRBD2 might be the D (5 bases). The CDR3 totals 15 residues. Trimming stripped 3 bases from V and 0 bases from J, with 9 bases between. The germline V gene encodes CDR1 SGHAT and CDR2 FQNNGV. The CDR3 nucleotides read TGTGCCAGCAGCTTCCCCCGGGGCTCCTACAATGAGCAGTTCTTC. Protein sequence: CASSFPRGSYNEQFF.

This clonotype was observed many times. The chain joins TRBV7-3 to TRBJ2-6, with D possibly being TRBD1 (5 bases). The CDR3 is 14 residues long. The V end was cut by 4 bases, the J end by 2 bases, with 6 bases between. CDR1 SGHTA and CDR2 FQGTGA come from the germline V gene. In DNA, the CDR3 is TGTGCCAGCAGCTCAGGGACTGGGGCCAACGTCCTGACTTTC. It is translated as CASSSGTGANVLTF.

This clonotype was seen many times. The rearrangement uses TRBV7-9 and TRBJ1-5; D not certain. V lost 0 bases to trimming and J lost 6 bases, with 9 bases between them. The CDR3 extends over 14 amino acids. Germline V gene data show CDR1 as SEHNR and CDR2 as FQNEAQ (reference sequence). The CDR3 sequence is CASSLALEGQPQHF. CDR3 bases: TGTGCCAGCAGCTTAGCCCTCGAGGGTCAGCCCCAGCATTTT.

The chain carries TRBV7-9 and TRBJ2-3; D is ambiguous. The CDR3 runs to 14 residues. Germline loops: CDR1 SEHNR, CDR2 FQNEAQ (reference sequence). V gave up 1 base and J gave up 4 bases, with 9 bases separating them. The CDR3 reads CASSLGRSADTQYF. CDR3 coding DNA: TGTGCCAGCAGCTTAGGAAGGTCGGCAGATACGCAGTATTTT.

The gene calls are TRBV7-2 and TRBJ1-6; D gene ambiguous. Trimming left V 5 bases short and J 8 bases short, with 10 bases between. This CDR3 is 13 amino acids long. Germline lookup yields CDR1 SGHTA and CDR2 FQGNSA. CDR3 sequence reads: CASSQQRDSPLHF. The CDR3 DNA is TGTGCCAGCAGCCAGCAACGGGATTCACCCCTCCACTTT.

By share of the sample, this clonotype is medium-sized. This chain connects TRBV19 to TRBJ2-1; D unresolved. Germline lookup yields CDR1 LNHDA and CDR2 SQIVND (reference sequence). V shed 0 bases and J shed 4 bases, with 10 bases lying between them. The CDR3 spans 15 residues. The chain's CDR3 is CASSIDHSDYNEQFF. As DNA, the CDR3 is TGTGCCAGTAGTATAGATCACAGCGATTACAATGAGCAGTTCTTC.

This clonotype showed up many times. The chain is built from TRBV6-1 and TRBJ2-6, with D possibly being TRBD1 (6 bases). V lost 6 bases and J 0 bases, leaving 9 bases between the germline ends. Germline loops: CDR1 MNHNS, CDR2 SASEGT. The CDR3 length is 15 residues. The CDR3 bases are TGTGCCAGCAGGGACAGTAGCTCTGGGGCCAACGTCCTGACTTTC. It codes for CASRDSSSGANVLTF.

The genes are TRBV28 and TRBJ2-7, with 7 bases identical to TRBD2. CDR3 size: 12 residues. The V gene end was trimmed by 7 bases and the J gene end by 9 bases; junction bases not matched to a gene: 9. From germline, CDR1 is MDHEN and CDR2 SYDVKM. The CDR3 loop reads CASKKRGLVQYF. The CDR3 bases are TGTGCCAGCAAAAAACGCGGACTAGTGCAGTACTTC.

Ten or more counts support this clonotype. The CDR3 protein is CASSSIRDRGTEAFF. For the CDR3, the DNA is TGTGCCAGCAGCTCAATACGGGACAGGGGGACTGAAGCTTTCTTT. The chain links TRBV11-2 to TRBJ1-1, with TRBD1 matching over 11 bases. Germline lookup yields CDR1 SGHAT and CDR2 FQNNGV. Germline trimming cut 4 bases from V and 5 bases from J; bases unmatched to any gene: 6. This CDR3 region has 15 residues. Full variable domain (remainder filled in from reference TRBV11-2 and TRBJ1-1): EAGVAQSPRYKIIEKRQSVAFWCNPISGHATLYWYQQILGQGPKLLIQFQNNGVVDDSQLPKDRFSAERLKGVDSTLKIQPAKLEDSAVYLCASSSIRDRGTEAFFGQGTRLTVV.